This T cell receptor (beta chain) was captured in a study of cytomegalovirus exposure and HLA in healthy donors. Study-wide points: Most likely, a cluster of highly shared sequence variants arose as a sequencing artifact. A later analysis reportedly found that, within productive TCRs, an Asian-associated ancestry cluster had fewer N-insertions than the mean observed across the approximately 600 donors.

For this clone: Its antigen is unidentified.

With 60 Vbeta and 13 Jbeta primers, the PCR was carried out. Generated by immunoSEQ multiplex PCR, the TCRdb table keeps only in-frame clones and is missing some. The data contain under 150,000 clones, roughly 80% of them singletons. The germline CDR1 and CDR2 sequences are MNHEY and SMNVEV (reference sequence). This CDR3 is built from 15 residues. The V gene lost 4 bases and the J gene lost 2 bases, with 15 bases spanning the gap. The sequence was obtained from a woman aged 45-59 years in good health and CMV-seropositive. Sequenced input: PBMCs. J is TRBJ2-7 and V is TRBV27; a possible D gene is TRBD2 (7 bases). This CDR3 reads CASSWGAGGTYEQYF. The CDR3 nucleotides read TGTGCCAGCAGTTGGGGGGCCGGGGGGACCTACGAGCAGTACTTC.